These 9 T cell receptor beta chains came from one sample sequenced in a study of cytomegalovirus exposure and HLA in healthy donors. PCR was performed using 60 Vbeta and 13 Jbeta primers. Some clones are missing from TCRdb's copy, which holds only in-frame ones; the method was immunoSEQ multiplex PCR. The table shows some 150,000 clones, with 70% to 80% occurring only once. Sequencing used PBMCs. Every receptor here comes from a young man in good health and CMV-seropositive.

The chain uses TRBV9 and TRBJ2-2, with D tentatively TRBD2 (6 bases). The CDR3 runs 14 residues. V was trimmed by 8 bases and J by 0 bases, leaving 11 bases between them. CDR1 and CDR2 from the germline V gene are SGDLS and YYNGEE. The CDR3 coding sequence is TGTGCCAGTTCGGAGGGGCCGAACACCGGGGAGCTGTTTTTT. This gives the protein CASSEGPNTGELFF.

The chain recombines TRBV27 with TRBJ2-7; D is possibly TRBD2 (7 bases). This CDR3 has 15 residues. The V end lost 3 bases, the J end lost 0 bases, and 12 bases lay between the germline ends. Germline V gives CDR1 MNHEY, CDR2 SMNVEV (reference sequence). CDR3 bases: TGTGCCAGCAGTTTTTCCGGGGGGCTCTCCTACGAGCAGTACTTC. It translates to CASSFSGGLSYEQYF.

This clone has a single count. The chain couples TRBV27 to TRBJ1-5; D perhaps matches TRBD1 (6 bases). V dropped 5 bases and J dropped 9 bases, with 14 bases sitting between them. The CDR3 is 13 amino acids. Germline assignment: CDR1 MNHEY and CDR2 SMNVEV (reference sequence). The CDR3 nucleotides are TGTGCCAGCAGTATGACAGGTGAGAGGCCCCAGCATTTT. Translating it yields CASSMTGERPQHF.

The CDR3 DNA reads TGTGCCAGCAGCTCACCTACCGGGACTGAGTGGTTCTTC. Its protein product is CASSSPTGTEWFF. J is TRBJ2-1 and V is TRBV6-6, with TRBD2 as a possible D gene (6 bases). Trimming took off 6 bases at V and 15 bases at J, with 21 bases between the two ends. Germline CDR1 and CDR2: MNHNY and SVGAGI (reference sequence). The CDR3 has 13 residues.

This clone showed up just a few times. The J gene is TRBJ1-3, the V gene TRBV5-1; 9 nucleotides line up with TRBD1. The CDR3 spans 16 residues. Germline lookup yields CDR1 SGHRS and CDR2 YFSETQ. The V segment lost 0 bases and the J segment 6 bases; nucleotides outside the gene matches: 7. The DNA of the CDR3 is TGCGCCAGCAGCTTGGCCACAGGACAGGGGCAAAACACCATATATTTT. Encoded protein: CASSLATGQGQNTIYF.

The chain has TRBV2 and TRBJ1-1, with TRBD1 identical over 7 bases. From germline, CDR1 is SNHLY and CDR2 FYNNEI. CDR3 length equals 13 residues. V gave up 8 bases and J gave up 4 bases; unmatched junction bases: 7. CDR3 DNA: TGTGCCAGCGCCCCAGGGGGGCGCACTGAAGCTTTCTTT. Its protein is CASAPGGRTEAFF.

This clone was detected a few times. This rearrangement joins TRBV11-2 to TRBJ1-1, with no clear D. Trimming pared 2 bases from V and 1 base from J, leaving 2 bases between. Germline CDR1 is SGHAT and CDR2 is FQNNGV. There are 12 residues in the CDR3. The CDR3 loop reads CASSLQNTEAFF. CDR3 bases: TGTGCCAGCAGCTTACAGAACACTGAAGCTTTCTTT. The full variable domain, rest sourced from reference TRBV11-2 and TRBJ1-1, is EAGVAQSPRYKIIEKRQSVAFWCNPISGHATLYWYQQILGQGPKLLIQFQNNGVVDDSQLPKDRFSAERLKGVDSTLKIQPAKLEDSAVYLCASSLQNTEAFFGQGTRLTVV.

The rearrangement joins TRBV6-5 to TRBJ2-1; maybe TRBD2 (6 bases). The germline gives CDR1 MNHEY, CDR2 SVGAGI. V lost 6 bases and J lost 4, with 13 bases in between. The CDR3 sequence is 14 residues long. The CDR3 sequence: CASRREATYNEQFF. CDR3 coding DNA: TGTGCCAGCAGAAGGGAGGCCACGTACAATGAGCAGTTCTTC.

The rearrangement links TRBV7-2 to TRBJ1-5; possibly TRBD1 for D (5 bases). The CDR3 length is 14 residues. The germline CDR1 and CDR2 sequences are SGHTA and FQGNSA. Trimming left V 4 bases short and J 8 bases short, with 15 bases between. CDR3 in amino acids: CASSSLGLREPQHF. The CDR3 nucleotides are TGTGCCAGCAGCTCCCTGGGGCTAAGGGAGCCCCAGCATTTT. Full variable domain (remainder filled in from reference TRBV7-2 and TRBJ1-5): GAGVSQSPSNKVTEKGKDVELRCDPISGHTALYWYRQSLGQGLEFLIYFQGNSAPDKSGLPSDRFSAERTGGSVSTLTIQRTQQEDSAVYLCASSSLGLREPQHFGDGTRLSIL.